This T cell receptor (beta chain) was found in a study of T-cell memory formation after mild COVID-19. Study at large: The TCR clusters were mostly specific to one donor.

CDR1 and CDR2 from the germline V gene are SGHRS and YFSETQ. The CDR3 is 14 amino acids. The V end lost 0 bases, the J end lost 0 bases, and 6 bases lay between the germline ends. Study findings and constraints: CD4+ clones that contracted lay mainly in CM and EM; CD8+ ones lay in EMRA.

Note on this clonotype: Its antigen is still unknown.

Each CDR3 protein is one row after TCRdb ran MiXCR on the 5' RACE reads. Among about 350,000 distinct CDR3 sequences, 20% to 25% were seen once, and the ten largest hold 21%. The sequenced material came from PBMCs or a T cell subset sorted from them (not recorded which). The V gene is TRBV5-1, the J gene TRBJ1-2, with unresolved D. The receptor was derived from a man aged 18 to 30 who had mild COVID-19 (a few samples of this study predate the infection). Cell type and time point are not known. CDR3 DNA: TGCGCCAGCAGCTTGGAGGGCGCTAACTATGGCTACACCTTC. Its translation: CASSLEGANYGYTF.